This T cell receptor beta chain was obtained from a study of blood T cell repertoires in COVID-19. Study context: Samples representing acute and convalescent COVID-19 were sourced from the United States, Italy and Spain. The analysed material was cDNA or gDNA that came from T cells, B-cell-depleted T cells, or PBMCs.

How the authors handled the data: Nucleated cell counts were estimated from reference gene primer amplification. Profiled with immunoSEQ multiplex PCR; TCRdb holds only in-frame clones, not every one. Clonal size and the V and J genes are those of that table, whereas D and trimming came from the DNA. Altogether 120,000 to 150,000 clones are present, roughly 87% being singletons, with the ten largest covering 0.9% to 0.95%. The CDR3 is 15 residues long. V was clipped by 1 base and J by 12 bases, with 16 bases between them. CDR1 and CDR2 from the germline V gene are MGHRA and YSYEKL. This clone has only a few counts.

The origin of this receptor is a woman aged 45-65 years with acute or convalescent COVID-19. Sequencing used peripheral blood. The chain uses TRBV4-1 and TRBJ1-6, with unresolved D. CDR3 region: CASSQGVSGLQPLHF. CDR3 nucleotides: TGCGCCAGCAGCCAAGGGGTTAGCGGCCTTCAACCCCTCCACTTT.